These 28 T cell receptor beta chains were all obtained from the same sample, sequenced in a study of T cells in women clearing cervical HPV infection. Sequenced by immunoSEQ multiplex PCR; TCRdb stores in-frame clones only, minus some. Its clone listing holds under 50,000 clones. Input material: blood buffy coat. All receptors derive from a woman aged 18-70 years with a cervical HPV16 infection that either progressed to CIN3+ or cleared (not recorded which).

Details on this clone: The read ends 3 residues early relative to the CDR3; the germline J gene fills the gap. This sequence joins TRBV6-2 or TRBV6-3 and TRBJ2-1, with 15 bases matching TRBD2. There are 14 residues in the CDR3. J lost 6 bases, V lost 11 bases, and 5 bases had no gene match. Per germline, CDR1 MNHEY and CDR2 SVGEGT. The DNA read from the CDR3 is TGTGCCGCCCGGACTAGCGGGAGGGGCAATGAG. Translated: CAARTSGRGNE. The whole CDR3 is CAARTSGRGNEQFF.

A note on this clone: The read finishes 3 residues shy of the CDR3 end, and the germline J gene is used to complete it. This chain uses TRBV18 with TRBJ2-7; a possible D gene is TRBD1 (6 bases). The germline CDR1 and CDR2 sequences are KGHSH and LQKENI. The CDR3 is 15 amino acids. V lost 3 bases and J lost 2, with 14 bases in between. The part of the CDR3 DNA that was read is TGTGCCAGCTCACCGACCCTACAGGGAGCCTACGAG. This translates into CASSPTLQGAYE. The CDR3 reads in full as CASSPTLQGAYEQYF.

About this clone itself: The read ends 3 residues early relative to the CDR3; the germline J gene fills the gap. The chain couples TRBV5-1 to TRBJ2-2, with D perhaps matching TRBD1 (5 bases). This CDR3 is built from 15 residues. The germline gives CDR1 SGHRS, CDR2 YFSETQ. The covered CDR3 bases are TGCGCCAGCTACCCAGGGAACTTTGAAAATGAAAAG. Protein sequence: CASYPGNFENEK. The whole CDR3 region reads CASYPGNFENEKLFF.

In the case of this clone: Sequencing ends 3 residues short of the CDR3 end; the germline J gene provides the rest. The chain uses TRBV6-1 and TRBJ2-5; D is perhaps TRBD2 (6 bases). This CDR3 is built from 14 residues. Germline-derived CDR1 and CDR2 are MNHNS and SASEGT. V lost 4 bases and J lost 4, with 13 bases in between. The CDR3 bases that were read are TGTGCCAGCAGTGTTCTCCACGGGGGAGAGACC. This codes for CASSVLHGGET. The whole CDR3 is CASSVLHGGETQYF.

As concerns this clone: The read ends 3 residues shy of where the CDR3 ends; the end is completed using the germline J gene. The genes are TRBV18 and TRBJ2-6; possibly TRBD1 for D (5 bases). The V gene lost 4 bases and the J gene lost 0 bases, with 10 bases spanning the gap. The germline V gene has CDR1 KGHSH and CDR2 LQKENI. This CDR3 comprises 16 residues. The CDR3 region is CASSLGVGSGANVLTF. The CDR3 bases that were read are TGTGCCAGCTCACTAGGGGTTGGCTCTGGGGCCAACGTC.

CDR3 DNA (partial): TGCGCCAGCAGCTACCAACAGGGGGCCCAAAAAAAA. This encodes CASSYQQGAQKK. The CDR3 in its entirety is CASSYQQGAQKKLFF. The chain employs TRBV5-1 and TRBJ1-4, with 9 positions matching TRBD1. The read is 3 residues too short to cover the CDR3 end, so that end is filled in from the germline J gene. Germline lookup yields CDR1 SGHRS and CDR2 YFSETQ. The CDR3 consists of 15 residues. The ends lost 3 bases at V and 9 bases at J; junction bases unmatched: 9.

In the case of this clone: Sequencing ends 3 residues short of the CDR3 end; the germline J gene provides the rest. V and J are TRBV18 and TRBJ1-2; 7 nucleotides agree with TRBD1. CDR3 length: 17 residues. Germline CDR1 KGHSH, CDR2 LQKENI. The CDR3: CASSAGSGTGESYDYTF. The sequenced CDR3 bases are TGTGCCAGCTCAGCGGGATCTGGTACAGGGGAATCCTACGAC.

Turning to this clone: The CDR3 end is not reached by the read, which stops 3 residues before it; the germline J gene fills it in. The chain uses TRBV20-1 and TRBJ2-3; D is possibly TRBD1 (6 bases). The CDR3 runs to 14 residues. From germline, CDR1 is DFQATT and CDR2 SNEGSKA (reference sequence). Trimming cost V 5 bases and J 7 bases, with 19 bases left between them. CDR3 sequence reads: CSAPAGDGRYTQYF. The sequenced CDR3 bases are TGCAGTGCTCCTGCAGGGGACGGACGATATACG.

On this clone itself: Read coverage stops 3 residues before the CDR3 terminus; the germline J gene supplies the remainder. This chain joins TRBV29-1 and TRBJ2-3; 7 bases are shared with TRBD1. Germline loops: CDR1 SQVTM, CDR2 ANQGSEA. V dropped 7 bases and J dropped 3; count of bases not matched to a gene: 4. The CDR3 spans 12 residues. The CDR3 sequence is CSGDSPTDTQYF. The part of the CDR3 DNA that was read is TGCAGCGGGGACAGCCCGACAGATACG.

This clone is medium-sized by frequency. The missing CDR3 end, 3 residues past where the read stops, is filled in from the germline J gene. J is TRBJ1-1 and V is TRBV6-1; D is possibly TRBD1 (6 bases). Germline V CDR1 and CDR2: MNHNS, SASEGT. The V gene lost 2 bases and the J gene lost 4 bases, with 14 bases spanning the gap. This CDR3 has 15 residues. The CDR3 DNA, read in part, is TGTGCCAGCAGTGAACCCGGGACAATATCCACTGAA. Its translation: CASSEPGTISTE. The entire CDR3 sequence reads CASSEPGTISTEAFF.

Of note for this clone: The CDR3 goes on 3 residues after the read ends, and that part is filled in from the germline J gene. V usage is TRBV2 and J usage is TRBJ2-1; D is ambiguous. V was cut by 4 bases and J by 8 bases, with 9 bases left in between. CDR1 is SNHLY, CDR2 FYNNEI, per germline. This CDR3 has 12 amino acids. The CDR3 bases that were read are TGTGCCAGCAGTGGCCTAGTGGATGAG. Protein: CASSGLVDE. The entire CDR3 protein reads CASSGLVDEQFF.

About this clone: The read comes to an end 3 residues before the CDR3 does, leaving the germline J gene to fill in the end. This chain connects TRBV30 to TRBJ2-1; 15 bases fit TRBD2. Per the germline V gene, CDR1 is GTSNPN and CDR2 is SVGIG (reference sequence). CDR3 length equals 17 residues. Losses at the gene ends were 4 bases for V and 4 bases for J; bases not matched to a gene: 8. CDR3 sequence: CAWTGLAGGLGYNEQFF. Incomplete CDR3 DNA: TGTGCCTGGACTGGACTAGCGGGAGGGCTAGGGTACAATGAG.

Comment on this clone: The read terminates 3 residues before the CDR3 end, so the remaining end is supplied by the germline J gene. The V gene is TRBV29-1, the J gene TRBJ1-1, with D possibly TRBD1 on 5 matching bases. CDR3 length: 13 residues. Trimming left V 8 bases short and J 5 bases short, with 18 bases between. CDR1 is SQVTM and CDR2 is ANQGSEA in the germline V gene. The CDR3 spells CSSHSVGGTEAFF. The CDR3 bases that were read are TGCAGCTCCCACTCCGTGGGGGGTACTGAA.

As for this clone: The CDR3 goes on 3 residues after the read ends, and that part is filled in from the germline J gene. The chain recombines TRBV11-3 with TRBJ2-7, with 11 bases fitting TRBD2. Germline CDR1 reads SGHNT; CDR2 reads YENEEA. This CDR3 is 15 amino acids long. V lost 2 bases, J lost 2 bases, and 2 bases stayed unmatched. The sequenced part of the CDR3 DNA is TGTGCCAGCAGCTTATGGACTAGCGGGCCCTACGAG. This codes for CASSLWTSGPYE. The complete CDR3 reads CASSLWTSGPYEQYF.

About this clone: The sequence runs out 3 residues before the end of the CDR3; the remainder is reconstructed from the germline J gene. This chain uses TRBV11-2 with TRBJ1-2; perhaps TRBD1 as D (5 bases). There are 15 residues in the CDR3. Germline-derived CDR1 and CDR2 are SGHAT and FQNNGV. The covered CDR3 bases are TGTGCCAGCAGTTACAGCGGCGGGGGTTCCTACGAC. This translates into CASSYSGGGSYD. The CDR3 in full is CASSYSGGGSYDYTF.

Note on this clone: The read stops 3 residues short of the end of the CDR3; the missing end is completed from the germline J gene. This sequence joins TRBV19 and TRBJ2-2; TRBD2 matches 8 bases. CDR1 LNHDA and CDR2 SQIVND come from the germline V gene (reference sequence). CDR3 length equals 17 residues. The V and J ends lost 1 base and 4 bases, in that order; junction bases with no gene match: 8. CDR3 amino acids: CASSIGAAGGSTGELFF. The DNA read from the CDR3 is TGTGCCAGTAGTATAGGGGCGGCGGGGGGTTCCACCGGGGAG.

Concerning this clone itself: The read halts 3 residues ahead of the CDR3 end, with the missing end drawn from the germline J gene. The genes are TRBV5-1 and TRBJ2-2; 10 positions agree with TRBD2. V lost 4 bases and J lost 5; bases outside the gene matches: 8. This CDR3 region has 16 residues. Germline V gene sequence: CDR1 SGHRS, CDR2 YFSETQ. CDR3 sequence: CASSTGNSGGTGELFF. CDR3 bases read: TGCGCCAGCAGCACGGGAAATAGCGGGGGGACCGGGGAG.

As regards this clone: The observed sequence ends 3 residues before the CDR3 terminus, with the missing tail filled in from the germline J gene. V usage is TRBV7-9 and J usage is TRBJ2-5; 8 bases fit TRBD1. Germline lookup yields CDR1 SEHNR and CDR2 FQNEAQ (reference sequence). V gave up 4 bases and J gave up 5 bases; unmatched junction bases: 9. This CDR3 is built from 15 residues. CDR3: CASSYRGTTAETQYF. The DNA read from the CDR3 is TGTGCCAGCAGCTACAGGGGGACGACGGCGGAGACC.

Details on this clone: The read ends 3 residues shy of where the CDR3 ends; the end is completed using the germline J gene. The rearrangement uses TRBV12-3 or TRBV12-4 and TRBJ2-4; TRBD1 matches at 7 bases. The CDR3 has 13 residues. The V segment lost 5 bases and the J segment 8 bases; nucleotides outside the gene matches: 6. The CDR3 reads CASSGQDGDIQYF. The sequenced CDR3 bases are TGTGCCAGCAGTGGACAGGATGGGGACATT.

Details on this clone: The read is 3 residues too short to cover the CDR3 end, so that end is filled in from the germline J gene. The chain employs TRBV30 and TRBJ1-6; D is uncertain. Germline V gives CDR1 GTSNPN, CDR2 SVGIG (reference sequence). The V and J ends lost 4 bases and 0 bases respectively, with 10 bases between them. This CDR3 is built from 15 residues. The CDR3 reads CAWIRMLSYNSPLHF. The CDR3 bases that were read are TGTGCCTGGATCAGGATGCTCTCCTATAATTCACCC.

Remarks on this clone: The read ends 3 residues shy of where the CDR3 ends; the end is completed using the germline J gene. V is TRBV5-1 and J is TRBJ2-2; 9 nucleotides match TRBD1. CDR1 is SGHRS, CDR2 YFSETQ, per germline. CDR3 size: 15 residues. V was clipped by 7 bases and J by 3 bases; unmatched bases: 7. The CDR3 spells CASFQGTGHTGELFF. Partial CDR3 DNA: TGCGCCAGCTTTCAGGGGACAGGGCACACCGGGGAG.

The part of the CDR3 DNA that was read is TGCGCCAGCAGGGAGCCCTGGCATGGC. Residues: CASREPWHG. The entire CDR3 is CASREPWHGYTF. The rearrangement links TRBV10-1 to TRBJ1-2; D is ambiguous. The read falls 3 residues short of the CDR3 end, and the missing part is taken from the germline J gene. The length of the CDR3 is 12 residues. Germline V gene sequence: CDR1 WNHNN, CDR2 SYGVQD (reference sequence). V was cut by 6 bases and J by 6 bases, with 11 bases left in between.

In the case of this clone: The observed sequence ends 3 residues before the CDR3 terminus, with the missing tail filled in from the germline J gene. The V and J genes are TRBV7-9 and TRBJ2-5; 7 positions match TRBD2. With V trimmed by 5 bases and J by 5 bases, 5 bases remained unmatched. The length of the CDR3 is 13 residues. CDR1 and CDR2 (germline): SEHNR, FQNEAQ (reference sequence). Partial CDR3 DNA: TGTGCCAGCAGCCACGGACTAGGGGAGACC. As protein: CASSHGLGET. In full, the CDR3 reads CASSHGLGETQYF.

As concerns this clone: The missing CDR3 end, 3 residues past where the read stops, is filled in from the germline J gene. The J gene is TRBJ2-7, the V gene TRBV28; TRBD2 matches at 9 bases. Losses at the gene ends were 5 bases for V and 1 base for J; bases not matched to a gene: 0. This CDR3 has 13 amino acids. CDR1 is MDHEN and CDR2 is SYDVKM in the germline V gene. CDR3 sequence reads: CASSLAGSYEQYF. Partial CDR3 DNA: TGTGCCAGCAGTCTAGCGGGATCCTACGAG.

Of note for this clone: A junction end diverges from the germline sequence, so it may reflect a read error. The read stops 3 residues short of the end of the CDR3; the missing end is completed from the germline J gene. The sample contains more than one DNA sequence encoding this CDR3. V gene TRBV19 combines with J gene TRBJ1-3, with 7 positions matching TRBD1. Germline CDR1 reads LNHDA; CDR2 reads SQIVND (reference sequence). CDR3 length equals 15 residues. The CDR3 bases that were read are TGTGCCAGTAGTATCGGACAGGACTCTGGAAACACT. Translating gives CASSIGQDSGNT. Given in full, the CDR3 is CASSIGQDSGNTIYF. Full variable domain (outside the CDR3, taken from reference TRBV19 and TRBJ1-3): DGGITQSPKYLFRKEGQNVTLSCEQNLNHDAMYWYRQDPGQGLRLIYYSQIVNDFQKGDIAEGYSVSREKKESFPLTVTSAQKNPTAFYLCASSIGQDSGNTIYFGEGSWLTVV.

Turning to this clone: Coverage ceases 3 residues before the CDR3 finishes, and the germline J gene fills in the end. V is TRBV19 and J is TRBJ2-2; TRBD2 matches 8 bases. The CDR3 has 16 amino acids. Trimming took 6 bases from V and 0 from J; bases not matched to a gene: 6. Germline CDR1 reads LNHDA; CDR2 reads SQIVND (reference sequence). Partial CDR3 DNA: TGTGCCAGTAGCAGCCTAGCGGGTCCGAACACCGGGGAG. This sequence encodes CASSSLAGPNTGE. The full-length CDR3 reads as CASSSLAGPNTGELFF.

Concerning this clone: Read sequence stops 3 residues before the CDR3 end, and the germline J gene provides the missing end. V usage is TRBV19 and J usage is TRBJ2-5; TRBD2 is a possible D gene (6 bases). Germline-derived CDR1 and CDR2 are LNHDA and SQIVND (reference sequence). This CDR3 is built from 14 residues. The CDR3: CASSARDWRDTQYF. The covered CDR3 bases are TGTGCCAGTAGTGCCCGGGACTGGAGGGATACC.

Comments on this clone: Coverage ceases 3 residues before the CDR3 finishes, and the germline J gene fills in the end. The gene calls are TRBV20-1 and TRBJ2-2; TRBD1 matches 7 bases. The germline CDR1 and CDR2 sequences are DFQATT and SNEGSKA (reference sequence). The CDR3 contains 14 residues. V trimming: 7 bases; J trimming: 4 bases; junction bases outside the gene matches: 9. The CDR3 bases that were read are TGCAGTGGTCTGACAGGGTCGGGCACCGGGGAG. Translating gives CSGLTGSGTGE. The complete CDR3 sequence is CSGLTGSGTGELFF.